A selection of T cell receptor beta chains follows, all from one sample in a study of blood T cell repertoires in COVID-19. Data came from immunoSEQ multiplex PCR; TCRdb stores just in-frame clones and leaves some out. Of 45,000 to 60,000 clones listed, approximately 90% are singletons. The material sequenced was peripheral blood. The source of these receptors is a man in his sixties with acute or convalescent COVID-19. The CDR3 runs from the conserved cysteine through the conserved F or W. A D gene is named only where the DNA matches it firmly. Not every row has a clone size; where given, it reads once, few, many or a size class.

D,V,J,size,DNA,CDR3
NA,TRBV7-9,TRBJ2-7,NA,TGTGCCAGCAGCTCCCCACTCTCCCGAGGTCCCTACGAGCAGTACTTC,CASSSPLSRGPYEQYF
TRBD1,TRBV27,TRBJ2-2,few,TGTGCCAGCAGTCCATCCCCGGGACAGGCTTTTTGGGTTAAAACCGGGGAGCTGTTTTTT,CASSPSPGQAFWVKTGELFF
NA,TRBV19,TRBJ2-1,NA,TGTGCCAGTAGTCGGGAGGGGGCTCCAAATGAGCAGTTCTTC,CASSREGAPNEQFF
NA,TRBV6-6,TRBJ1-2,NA,TGTGCCAGCAGTTACATCGGGGGGCTCACCTATGGCTACACCTTC,CASSYIGGLTYGYTF
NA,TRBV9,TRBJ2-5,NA,TGTGCCAGCAGCGTAGATATAAGACAGGCTCATGGGGAGACCCAGTACTTC,CASSVDIRQAHGETQYF
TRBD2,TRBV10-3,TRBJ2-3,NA,TGTGCCATCAGTGAGCAGCGGGGGGCCTCAGATACGCAGTATTTT,CAISEQRGASDTQYF
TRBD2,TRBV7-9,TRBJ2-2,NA,TGTGCCAGCAGCGAAACTAGCGGGGGACGTTACGGGGAGCTGTTTTTT,CASSETSGGRYGELFF
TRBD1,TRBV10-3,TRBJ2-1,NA,TGTGCCATCAGCTGGGACAGAGAGAGTTCCAATGAGCAGTTCTTC,CAISWDRESSNEQFF
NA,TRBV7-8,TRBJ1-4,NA,TGTGCCAGCAGCTTGGGGCAGGGGTATAATGAAAAACTGTTTTTT,CASSLGQGYNEKLFF
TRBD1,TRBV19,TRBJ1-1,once,TGTGCCAGTAGTCCACAGGGGGCTGGCGTGAGGAACACTGAAGCTTTCTTT,CASSPQGAGVRNTEAFF
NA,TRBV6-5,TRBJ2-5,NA,TGTGCCAGCAGTTACTCGTTCGGGGAGACCCAGTACTTC,CASSYSFGETQYF
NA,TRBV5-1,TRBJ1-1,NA,TGCGCCAGCAGCTTGGTGGCTAACACTGAAGCTTTCTTT,CASSLVANTEAFF
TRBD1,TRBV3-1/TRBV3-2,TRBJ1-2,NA,TGTGCCAGCAGTGGAACAGGGGTTGGCTATGGCTACACCTTC,CASSGTGVGYGYTF
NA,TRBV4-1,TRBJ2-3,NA,TGCGCCAGCAGCCTCAGGGGAGGCACAGATACGCAGTATTTT,CASSLRGGTDTQYF
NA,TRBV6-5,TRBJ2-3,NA,TGTGCCAGCAGAAGGGCAGGGCGAACAGATACGCAGTATTTT,CASRRAGRTDTQYF
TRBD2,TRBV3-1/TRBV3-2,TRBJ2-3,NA,TGTGCCAGCAGCCAAAGGCTGAGCGGGGGTGTGGATACGCAGTATTTT,CASSQRLSGGVDTQYF
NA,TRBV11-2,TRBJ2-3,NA,TGTGCCAGCAGCTTCATGGCGGGGGCGGGCACAGATACGCAGTATTTT,CASSFMAGAGTDTQYF
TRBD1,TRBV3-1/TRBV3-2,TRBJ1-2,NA,TGTGCCAGCAGCCTTCTGGACAGGGAGACTAATGGCTACACCTTC,CASSLLDRETNGYTF
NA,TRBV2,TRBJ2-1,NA,TGTGCCAGCAGTGAAATGGGGTACAGGAATGAGCAGTTCTTC,CASSEMGYRNEQFF
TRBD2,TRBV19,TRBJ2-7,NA,TGTGCCAGTAAGACTAGCGGGGTTTCCTCCTACGAGCAGTACTTC,CASKTSGVSSYEQYF
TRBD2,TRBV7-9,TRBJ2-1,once,TGTGCCAGCACCCCAATAGCGGGGGGGCGTAATGAGCAGTTCTTC,CASTPIAGGRNEQFF
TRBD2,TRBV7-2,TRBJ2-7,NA,TGTGCCAGCAGCCGTCCCGGGACTAGCGTTATCTCCTACGAGCAGTACTTC,CASSRPGTSVISYEQYF
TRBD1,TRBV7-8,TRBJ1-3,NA,TGTGCCAGCAGCCGGGCCCCTCCCCAAACAGGGGCCTCTGGAAACACCATATATTTT,CASSRAPPQTGASGNTIYF
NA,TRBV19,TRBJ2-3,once,TGTGCCAGTAAGGGGTTCTGGGGCACAGATACGCAGTATTTT,CASKGFWGTDTQYF
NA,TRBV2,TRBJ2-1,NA,TGTGCCAGCAGTGAAGCCACAGGGGGGGGCAATGAGCAGTTCTTC,CASSEATGGGNEQFF
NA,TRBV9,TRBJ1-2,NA,TGTGCCAGCAGCGTAACGACAACAGCTAACTATGGCTACACCTTC,CASSVTTTANYGYTF
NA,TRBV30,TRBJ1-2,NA,TGTGCCTGGAGCGGGGTGAGGGGCTACACCTTC,CAWSGVRGYTF
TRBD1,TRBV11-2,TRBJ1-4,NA,TGTGCCAGCAGCCGACTAGACAGGGGCGCTTCAACTAATGAAAAACTGTTTTTT,CASSRLDRGASTNEKLFF
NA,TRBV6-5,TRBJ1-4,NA,TGTGCCAGCAGTTCCCGACTTGCAACTAATGAAAAACTGTTTTTT,CASSSRLATNEKLFF
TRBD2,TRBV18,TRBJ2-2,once,TGTGCCAGCTTCCCGGGAGGGCCCCACGGGGAGCTGTTTTTT,CASFPGGPHGELFF
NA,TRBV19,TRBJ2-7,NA,TGTGCCAGTAGTATGGTACATGGGAGTGGGGAGCAGTACTTC,CASSMVHGSGEQYF
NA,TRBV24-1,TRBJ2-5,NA,TGTGCCACCAGTGATTTGACAGCCGAACAAGAGACCCAGTACTTC,CATSDLTAEQETQYF
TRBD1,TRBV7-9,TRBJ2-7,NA,TGTGCCAGCAGCTTCGGGACAGGTAACGAGCAGTACTTC,CASSFGTGNEQYF
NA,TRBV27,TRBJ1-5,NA,TGTGCCAGCAGTCCTCACCCAGGGTCTAAGGAGCCCCAGCATTTT,CASSPHPGSKEPQHF
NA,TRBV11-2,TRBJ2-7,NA,TGTGCCAGCAGCTTAGATGACGAGGGCAACGAGCAGTACTTC,CASSLDDEGNEQYF
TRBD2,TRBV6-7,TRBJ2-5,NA,TGTGCCAGCACCTCTAGCGGGGGGGCCTGGGAGACCCAGTACTTC,CASTSSGGAWETQYF
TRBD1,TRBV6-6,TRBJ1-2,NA,TGTGCCAGCAGAAAAACAGGGGGGGAAGAGGGCTACACCTTC,CASRKTGGEEGYTF
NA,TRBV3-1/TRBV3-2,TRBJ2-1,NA,TGTGCCAGCAGCCACTACCGCGGGGCTGGCAACAATGAGCAGTTCTTC,CASSHYRGAGNNEQFF
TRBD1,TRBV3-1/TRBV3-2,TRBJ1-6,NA,TGTGCCAGCAGCCAACGCAGGACAGGGTCATTCTCACCCCTCCACTTT,CASSQRRTGSFSPLHF
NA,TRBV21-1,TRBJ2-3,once,TGTGCCAGCCTTCCGCTGCTAGCGGGGGATAGCACAGATACGCAGTATTTT,CASLPLLAGDSTDTQYF
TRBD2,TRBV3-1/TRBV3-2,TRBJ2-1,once,TGTGCCAGCAGCCAACTAACTCCTAGCGGGGGGGCCGGTGAGCAGTTCTTC,CASSQLTPSGGAGEQFF
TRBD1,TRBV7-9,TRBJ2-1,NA,TGTGCCAGCAGCTTAGGGCAGGGGGAAGGTGAGCAGTTCTTC,CASSLGQGEGEQFF
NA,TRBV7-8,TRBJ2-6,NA,TGTGCCATTCGTACAGATTTCTCTGGGGCCAACGTCCTGACTTTC,CAIRTDFSGANVLTF
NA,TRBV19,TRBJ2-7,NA,TGTGCCAGTAGTATAAGTTCCCCTACGGGCTACGAGCAGTACTTC,CASSISSPTGYEQYF
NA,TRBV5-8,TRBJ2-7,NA,TGTGCCAGCAGCTTGTTAGGGAGCTATCGATACGAGCAGTACTTC,CASSLLGSYRYEQYF
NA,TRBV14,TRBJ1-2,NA,TGTGCCAGCAGCCAAGATAGCTATGGCTACACCTTC,CASSQDSYGYTF
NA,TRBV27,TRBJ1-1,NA,TGTGCCAGCAGTTTAACAGACATGAACACTGAAGCTTTCTTT,CASSLTDMNTEAFF
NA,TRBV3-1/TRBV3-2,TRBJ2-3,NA,TGTGCCAGCAGCCAAGAGGTCGGGGGAAGGACAGATACGCAGTATTTT,CASSQEVGGRTDTQYF
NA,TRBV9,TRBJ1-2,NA,TGTGCCAGCAGCGTAGCCAGGGGCGGGGGGGGCTACACCTTC,CASSVARGGGGYTF
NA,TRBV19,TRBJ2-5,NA,TGTGCCAGTAATGGTGGGGCAGTCGGTGAGACCCAGTACTTC,CASNGGAVGETQYF
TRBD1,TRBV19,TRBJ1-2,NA,TGTGCCAGTAGTGCACCTGGACAGGGAAACTATGGCTACACCTTC,CASSAPGQGNYGYTF
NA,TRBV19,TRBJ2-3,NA,TGTGCCAGTAGTATCGGGGTAACGTCAGATACGCAGTATTTT,CASSIGVTSDTQYF
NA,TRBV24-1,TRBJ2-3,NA,TGTGCCACCAGTCGGGGGAAGGATACGCAGTATTTT,CATSRGKDTQYF
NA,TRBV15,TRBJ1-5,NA,TGTGCCACCAGCAGACCCGACAGAAATCAGCCCCAGCATTTT,CATSRPDRNQPQHF
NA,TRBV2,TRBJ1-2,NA,TGTGCCAGCAAAATTGTTACAGGTGGTAACGGCTACACCTTC,CASKIVTGGNGYTF
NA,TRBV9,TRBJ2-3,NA,TGTGCCAGCAGTACAAACACAGATACGCAGTATTTT,CASSTNTDTQYF
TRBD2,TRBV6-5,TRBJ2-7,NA,TGTGCCAGCGCGAGGACTAGGGGTAGCTACGAGCAGTACTTC,CASARTRGSYEQYF
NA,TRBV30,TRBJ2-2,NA,TGTGCCTGGAGTGTACGGGTGAACACCGGGGAGCTGTTTTTT,CAWSVRVNTGELFF
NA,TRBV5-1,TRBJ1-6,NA,TGCGCCAGCAGCAGGGTAGAAGGGAGGAATTCACCCCTCCACTTT,CASSRVEGRNSPLHF
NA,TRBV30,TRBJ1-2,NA,TGTGCCTGGATGACACAGGGTATCGTTAGCTATGGCTACACCTTC,CAWMTQGIVSYGYTF